This T cell receptor beta chain derives from a study of CD8 T cells in Susac syndrome. This clonotype was seen once. Per the germline V gene, CDR1 is SGHRS and CDR2 is YFSETQ. V was clipped by 3 bases and J by 4 bases, with 13 bases between them. The CDR3 has 14 residues. As controls, healthy donors matched for age and sex were used. Reverse transcription of roughly 0.45 to 1 ug RNA was carried out with random hexamers. The authors amplified TCR beta CDR3 across 54 Vbeta and 13 Jbeta using immunoSEQ multiplex PCR. TCRdb independently ran MiXCR on the immunoSEQ multiplex PCR reads; one entry per CDR3 protein. The table has 90,000 or so distinct CDR3 sequences, roughly 93% seen once; the top ten hold 0.25% to 0.4%.

This receptor was taken from a human donor in good health. Material for sequencing was CD8+ T cells from PBMCs. This chain links TRBV5-1 with TRBJ1-2; D is ambiguous. CDR3 sequence: CASSWSSQAYGYTF. CDR3 nucleotides: TGCGCCAGCAGCTGGAGTTCGCAGGCCTATGGCTACACCTTC.